This TCR beta chain came from a study of regulatory T cells in long-lasting Graves disease. Whole-study findings and limits: Among samples with persistent disease, TRBV28, TRBJ1-2 and TRBJ2-5 were favored. Fewer public clonotypes were shared by new patients (approximately 1,000) than by persistent patients (about 2,700).

The germline V gene has CDR1 SQVTM and CDR2 ANQGSEA. This CDR3 has 14 residues. V lost 5 bases and J lost 5, with 15 bases in between. This sample's time point: newly diagnosed GD, antithyroid drugs for less than 3 months. The authors made the TCR library using RNA they extracted from PBMCs. Researchers made TCR beta libraries by using iRepertoire HTBI primers and running Arm-PCR on CDR3 regions. TCRdb re-called the multiplex PCR reads through MiXCR, storing one row per CDR3 protein. The data show about 470,000 distinct CDR3 sequences, 15% to 20% seen once. This clonotype was recorded a few times. Its antigen remains unknown. Separately, the same data were catalogued under a study of T cells in Graves' hyperthyroidism and ophthalmopathy. That source adds: Hyperthyroidism, newly diagnosed and lasting under 2 months, affected patients aged 18 to 65. Blood also showed most of the thyroid clonotypes that were expanded above 0.001.

The receptor was isolated from a man aged 35-49 years with Graves disease. The sample here was peripheral blood mononuclear cells (PBMCs), taken at new diagnosis, from a patient treated with antithyroid drugs. The genes are TRBV29-1 and TRBJ2-2; D ambiguous. This CDR3 reads CSVLAGLVTGELFF. In DNA form, the CDR3 reads TGCAGCGTTCTCGCAGGTTTGGTTACCGGGGAGCTGTTTTTT.